The 21 T cell receptor beta chains reported below all come from one sample, sequenced in a study of T cells in Graves' hyperthyroidism and ophthalmopathy. Researchers took RNA transcripts and amplified the TCR beta CDR3 regions from them. TCR CDR3 underwent first-round RT-PCR with the HTBI primer set. TCRdb fed the multiplex PCR reads into MiXCR, producing one record per CDR3 protein. Of about 350,000 distinct CDR3 sequences in the sample, roughly 14% were seen once. The sample comprised blood. Source of these receptors: a young woman with Graves' hyperthyroidism.

In its sample, this clonotype was seen many times. The J gene is TRBJ1-5, the V gene TRBV20-1, with D maybe TRBD1 (5 bases). CDR1 is DFQATT and CDR2 is SNEGSKA in the germline V gene (reference sequence). The CDR3 length is 14 residues. Trimming cost V 6 bases and J 3 bases, with 15 bases left between them. The CDR3 spells CSAPREVANQPQHF. CDR3 bases: TGCAGTGCCCCCAGGGAGGTTGCCAATCAGCCCCAGCATTTT.

This clonotype has a count of ten or more. This chain joins TRBV29-1 and TRBJ2-2; D may correspond to TRBD1 or TRBD2 (5 bases each). V shed 0 bases and J shed 6 bases, with 8 bases lying between them. The CDR3 spans 13 residues. Germline assignment: CDR1 SQVTM and CDR2 ANQGSEA. CDR3 bases: TGCAGCGTTGAAGAGGGGGTAGCCGGGGAGCTGTTTTTT. It specifies CSVEEGVAGELFF.

The chain couples TRBV13 to TRBJ2-7; 7 bases map to TRBD2. The CDR3 has 14 residues. Germline V lookup: CDR1 PRHDT, CDR2 FYEKMQ (reference sequence). J gave up 6 bases and V 6 bases, and 11 bases lay outside the gene matches. This CDR3 is CASRRLAVPGEQYF. The CDR3 DNA reads TGTGCCAGCAGAAGGCTAGCGGTGCCGGGCGAGCAGTACTTC.

This clonotype has only a few counts. A much larger clone lies one base from this, so it may be a read error. J is TRBJ1-1 and V is TRBV6-1; 11 bases agree with TRBD1. CDR1 MNHNS and CDR2 SASEGT come from the germline V gene. The CDR3 spans 15 residues. V lost 8 bases to trimming and J lost 6 bases; unmatched junction nucleotides: 11. The CDR3 bases are TGTGCCAGCGGTACGCGGACAGGGGGCATGGCTGAAGCTTTCTTT. As protein: CASGTRTGGMAEAFF.

This clonotype was found a few times. CDR3 protein: CSVPGTRGDEQFF. CDR3 bases: TGCAGTGTTCCCGGGACTAGGGGCGATGAGCAGTTCTTC. The gene calls are TRBV20-1 and TRBJ2-1, with TRBD2 matching over 8 bases. The CDR3 sequence is 13 residues long. Germline loops: CDR1 DFQATT, CDR2 SNEGSKA (reference sequence). V trimming: 7 bases; J trimming: 8 bases; junction bases outside the gene matches: 10.

This clonotype was observed at least ten times. V and J are TRBV6-1 and TRBJ2-4; 7 bases line up with TRBD1. The V segment lost 8 bases and the J segment 7 bases; nucleotides outside the gene matches: 2. Per the germline V gene, CDR1 is MNHNS and CDR2 is SASEGT. The length of the CDR3 is 11 residues. CDR3 amino acids: CASQGENIQYF. The DNA for the CDR3 is TGTGCCAGCCAGGGGGAGAACATTCAGTACTTC.

This clonotype was seen repeatedly, ten times or more. V is TRBV7-8 and J is TRBJ2-7; 7 bases are shared with TRBD2. CDR1 and CDR2 from the germline V gene are SGHVS and FQNEAQ. The CDR3 sequence is 14 residues long. The trim removed 6 bases at V and 2 bases at J, leaving 7 bases unmatched. The CDR3 DNA follows: TGTGCCAGCAGGAGGGCGGGAGAGCCCTACGAGCAGTACTTC. Its protein product is CASRRAGEPYEQYF.

This clonotype has more than one count but fewer than ten. This sequence joins TRBV2 and TRBJ1-2, with D perhaps matching TRBD1 (6 bases). Trimming cost V 6 bases and J 3 bases, with 17 bases left between them. This CDR3 has 15 amino acids. CDR1 is SNHLY, CDR2 FYNNEI, per germline. This chain's CDR3 is CASSYDRNPDYGYTF. The CDR3 DNA is TGTGCCAGCAGCTACGACAGGAACCCCGACTATGGCTACACCTTC.

This clonotype was recorded a few times. The chain links TRBV7-9 to TRBJ2-5, with 15 bases lining up with TRBD2. The J segment lost 5 bases and the V segment lost 6 bases, leaving 13 bases of the junction unmatched. The CDR3 has 18 residues. Germline V lookup: CDR1 SEHNR, CDR2 FQNEAQ (reference sequence). DNA of the CDR3: TGTGCCAGCAGACGTGGACTAGCGGGAGGGCGGGTCGGCGAGACCCAGTACTTC. This sequence encodes CASRRGLAGGRVGETQYF.

This clonotype was seen at least ten times. This chain joins TRBV2 and TRBJ1-5; TRBD1 matches 7 bases. CDR1 and CDR2 (germline): SNHLY, FYNNEI. The CDR3 length is 14 residues. Trimming cost V 5 bases and J 7 bases; bases outside gene matches: 8. The CDR3: CASSHDREEQPQHF. CDR3 sequence (DNA): TGTGCCAGCAGTCACGACAGGGAGGAACAGCCCCAGCATTTT.

This clonotype appeared many times. This CDR3 reads CAISVGGTNTGELFF. CDR3 DNA sequence: TGTGCCATCAGTGTTGGGGGGACAAACACCGGGGAGCTGTTTTTT. The V and J genes are TRBV10-3 and TRBJ2-2; D may match TRBD1 or TRBD2 (6 bases each). V was pared by 4 bases and J by 2 bases, with 11 bases between. Germline loops: CDR1 ENHRY, CDR2 SYGVKD. The CDR3 is 15 residues long.

CDR3 protein: CASSIRPGTGGLEAQYF. In DNA form, the CDR3 reads TGTGCCAGTAGTATTCGGCCCGGGACAGGGGGCTTGGAGGCCCAGTACTTC. The chain carries TRBV19 and TRBJ2-5, with 12 bases fitting TRBD1. V dropped 3 bases and J dropped 9; count of bases not matched to a gene: 14. The CDR3 consists of 17 residues. The germline V gene has CDR1 LNHDA and CDR2 SQIVND (reference sequence).

This clonotype was observed many times. This chain uses TRBV20-1 with TRBJ2-1, with TRBD2 identical over 12 bases. V trimming: 5 bases; J trimming: 9 bases; junction bases outside the gene matches: 17. CDR1 and CDR2 from the germline V gene are DFQATT and SNEGSKA (reference sequence). The CDR3 runs to 17 residues. The CDR3 bases are TGCAGTGCTCAACTACGACTGACTAGCGGGAGAATCAGTGAGCAGTTCTTC. It translates to CSAQLRLTSGRISEQFF.

This clonotype was picked up many times. The CDR3 bases are TGTGCCAGCAGCGCCTGGACTAGCGGCAGTGGCGAGCAGTACTTC. As protein: CASSAWTSGSGEQYF. The chain couples TRBV11-2 to TRBJ2-7, with 10 positions matching TRBD2. V lost 5 bases to trimming and J lost 6 bases; unmatched junction nucleotides: 10. Germline CDR1 reads SGHAT; CDR2 reads FQNNGV. CDR3 length: 15 amino acids.

This clonotype was found a few times. The CDR3 spells CSAPAASGSSDTQYF. DNA of the CDR3: TGCAGTGCCCCGGCGGCTAGCGGGAGTTCAGATACGCAGTATTTT. The chain carries TRBV20-1 and TRBJ2-3; 10 bases line up with TRBD2. The CDR3 extends over 15 amino acids. J was trimmed by 4 bases and V by 6 bases; bases with no gene match: 10. Per the germline V gene, CDR1 is DFQATT and CDR2 is SNEGSKA (reference sequence).

This clonotype was detected many times. The chain uses TRBV15 and TRBJ2-2; no definite D call. Germline loops: CDR1 LNHNV, CDR2 YYDKDF (reference sequence). This CDR3 has 12 residues. V was shortened by 5 bases and J by 6 bases, with 7 bases between the two germline ends. The CDR3 loop is CATSPLAGELFF. The CDR3 DNA reads as TGTGCCACCAGCCCCCTCGCCGGGGAGCTGTTTTTT.

This clonotype was recorded at least ten times. V gene TRBV29-1 combines with J gene TRBJ2-1; weak D call: TRBD2 (5 bases). Trimming removed 0 bases from V and 8 bases from J, with 14 bases in between. This CDR3 contains 14 residues. The germline V gene has CDR1 SQVTM and CDR2 ANQGSEA. CDR3 amino acids: CSVEDLSSSDEQFF. The CDR3 DNA reads as TGCAGCGTTGAAGATCTTTCTAGCTCGGATGAGCAGTTCTTC.

The sample holds many counts of this clonotype. This chain uses TRBV10-3 with TRBJ1-2; 7 bases fit TRBD1. This CDR3 region has 13 residues. Germline V gene data show CDR1 as ENHRY and CDR2 as SYGVKD. V trimming: 4 bases; J trimming: 4 bases; junction bases outside the gene matches: 3. CDR3 DNA sequence: TGTGCCATCAGTGGACAGGGAGCCTATGGCTACACCTTC. Translated: CAISGQGAYGYTF.

This clonotype was seen ten or more times. CDR3 in amino acids: CASSSQWNTEAFF. The CDR3 DNA reads TGTGCCAGCAGCTCCCAGTGGAACACTGAAGCTTTCTTT. This chain connects TRBV7-2 to TRBJ1-1; D not certain. Germline V gene data show CDR1 as SGHTA and CDR2 as FQGNSA. This CDR3 is 13 amino acids long. Between the trimmed V and J ends, which lost 4 bases and 1 base, there was a span of 7 bases.

V is TRBV7-8 and J is TRBJ2-7, with TRBD2 as a possible D gene (7 bases). In germline, CDR1 is SGHVS, CDR2 FQNEAQ. V shed 0 bases and J shed 2 bases, with 14 bases lying between them. The CDR3 is made up of 16 amino acids. The CDR3 is CASSLASGGHAYEQYF. CDR3 DNA: TGTGCCAGCAGCTTAGCGTCGGGGGGCCATGCCTACGAGCAGTACTTC. The whole variable domain, remainder taken from reference TRBV7-8 and TRBJ2-7, is GAGVSQSPRYKVAKRGQDVALRCDPISGHVSLFWYQQALGQGPEFLTYFQNEAQLDKSGLPSDRFFAERPEGSVSTLKIQRTQQEDSAVYLCASSLASGGHAYEQYFGPGTRLTVT.

This clonotype was detected ten times or more. The genes are TRBV2 and TRBJ2-2; possibly TRBD2 for D (6 bases). CDR3 size: 15 residues. Deletions cut 4 bases from V and 4 bases from J, with 13 bases between. Per germline, CDR1 SNHLY and CDR2 FYNNEI. CDR3 in DNA: TGTGCCAGCAGTGTCGGTGGGGGGATCACCGGGGAGCTGTTTTTT. Translation: CASSVGGGITGELFF.